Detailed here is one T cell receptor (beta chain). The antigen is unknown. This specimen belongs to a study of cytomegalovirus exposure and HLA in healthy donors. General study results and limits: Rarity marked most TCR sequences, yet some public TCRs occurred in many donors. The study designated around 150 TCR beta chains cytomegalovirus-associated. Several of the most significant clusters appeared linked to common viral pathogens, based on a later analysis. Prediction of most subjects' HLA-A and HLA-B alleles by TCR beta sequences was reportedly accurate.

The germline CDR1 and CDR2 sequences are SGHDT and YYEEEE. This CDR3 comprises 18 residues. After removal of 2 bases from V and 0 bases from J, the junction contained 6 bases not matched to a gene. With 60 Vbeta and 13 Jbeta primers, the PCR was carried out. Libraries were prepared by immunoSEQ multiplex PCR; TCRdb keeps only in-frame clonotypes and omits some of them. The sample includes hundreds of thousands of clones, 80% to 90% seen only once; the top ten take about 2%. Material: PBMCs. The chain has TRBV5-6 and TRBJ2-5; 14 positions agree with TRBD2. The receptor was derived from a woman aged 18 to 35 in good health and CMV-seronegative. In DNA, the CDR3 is TGTGCCAGCAGCTTTCTGACTAGCGGGGGGGGATACCAAGAGACCCAGTACTTC. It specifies CASSFLTSGGGYQETQYF.